Sequencing of this T cell receptor (beta chain) was carried out in a study of T cell responses to AZD1222 COVID-19 vaccine (dated by TCRdb to about 2021). General notes on the study: AZD1222 recipients given second doses at about 4 weeks or at about 12 weeks were pooled, since spike-specific TCR depth and breadth were not found to differ between the two schedules. TCR sequencing was performed for over 230 trial participants, of whom around 210 were given two doses of AZD1222 and roughly 25 were given two doses of MenACWY control vaccine. Trial participants were enrolled into age subgroups of 18-55, 56-69 and 70-plus years, which contained approximately 150, 28 and 58 TCR-sequenced participants, respectively.

The CDR3 regions of human TCRbeta chains were analyzed by immunosequencing. Processing in the source paper ran as follows. TCRs in the repertoires were compared against a reference library of SARS-CoV-2-specific TCRs that had been generated with the MIRA antigen-specificity platform. Breadth was defined as the fraction of unique TCRs that were SARS-CoV-2-associated. Depth was defined as the fraction of total T cells that were SARS-CoV-2-associated. Each spike-specific TCR was assigned to its reactive spike region and to a CD4 or CD8 class using the MIRA data. Log10-transformed breadth and depth values were compared by one-way ANOVA with Sidak's multiple comparisons tests. TCRdb mirrors the immuneACCESS table, restricted to in-frame sequences. Some clones are absent from its copies; in checked studies, under half trace to an unresolved V gene, and the reason for the others is unknown. V, J and clone size are taken as reported in that table, and D and trimming were inferred from the DNA itself. Across this sample there are approximately 82,000 clones, with roughly 90% seen only once. 5.2% of the sample belongs to the ten largest clones.

The time point label, read with the paper, signifies: baseline before first vaccination. Vaccinee samples were obtained from the UK trials COV001 and COV002, which included a single-blind randomized controlled phase 2/3 trial of AZD1222 (ChAdOx1 nCoV-19) in healthy adults. Trial participant PBMC samples were collected at day 0 and day 28 after the second dose for TCRbeta chain sequencing. As for this clone: No cognate antigen has been identified for it. Base qualities are not recorded, but no much larger clone differs from it by a single base.

What the authors observed across the whole study: Participants were mostly white British, with more females than males. The authors suggested clonal diversity may have been underestimated. After two AZD1222 doses, spike-specific TCR breadth and depth were significantly higher than at day 0 and than in MenACWY recipients. Nearly half of unique spike-specific TCRs reportedly recognized epitopes outside regions mutated in the B.1.351 and B.1.1.7 variants. Conclusions about previously exposed vaccinees are limited, since just 6 or 7 AZD1222 recipients were seropositive for SARS-CoV-2 at baseline. The 56-69-year group was small, and its depth increase did not reach significance, likely because of low power. Because no samples from the day 14 peak response were available, repertoires could be characterized only after the peak T cell response. The vaccine-associated CD4 TCRs covered the entire spike protein, and the dominant responses fell in regions 160-218 and 743-854.

The cysteine opens and the phenylalanine closes a CDR3 of 14 amino acids. Here the CDR3 DNA is all that survives: 42 bases in frame from base 1. At the junction V is shortened by 0 bases and J by 6 bases, with 11 bases in between. According to the germline V gene (reference sequence), CDR1 reads MNHNY and CDR2 reads SVGAGI. The receptor was derived from an adult in good health. The sequenced sample was peripheral blood, obtained on day 0 of AZD1222 vaccination. Rearrangement joined TRBV6-6 to TRBJ1-1, with the D segment identity uncertain. Here the CDR3 is given as CASSYSVGLSEAFF. Read as DNA, the sequence is TGTGCCAGCAGTTACTCTGTAGGGCTATCTGAAGCTTTCTTT.